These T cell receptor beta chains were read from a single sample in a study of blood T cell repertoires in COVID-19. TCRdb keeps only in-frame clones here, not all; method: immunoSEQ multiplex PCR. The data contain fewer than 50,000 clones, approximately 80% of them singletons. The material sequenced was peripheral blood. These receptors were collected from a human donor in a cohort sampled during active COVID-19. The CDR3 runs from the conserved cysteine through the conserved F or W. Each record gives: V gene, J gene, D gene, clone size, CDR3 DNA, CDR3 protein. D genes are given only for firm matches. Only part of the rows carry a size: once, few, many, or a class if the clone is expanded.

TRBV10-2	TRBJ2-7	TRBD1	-	TGCGCCAGCAGAGGGACAGGGGCTGTTTTAGGGCAGTACTTC	CASRGTGAVLGQYF
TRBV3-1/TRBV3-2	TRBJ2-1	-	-	TGTGCCAGCAGCCAAGAGAGACTAGGGTCCTACAATGAGCAGTTCTTC	CASSQERLGSYNEQFF
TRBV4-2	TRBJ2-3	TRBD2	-	TGTGCCAGCAGCCAAGGGGGAACTAGCGGGATCACAGATACGCAGTATTTT	CASSQGGTSGITDTQYF
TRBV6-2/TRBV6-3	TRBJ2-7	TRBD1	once	TGTGCCAGCAGTTACTCGACAGGGCTCTCCTACGAGCAGTACTTC	CASSYSTGLSYEQYF
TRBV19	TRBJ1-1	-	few	TGTGCCAGCAGGGGAAGGCCAAAATTGAACACTGAAGCTTTCTTT	CASRGRPKLNTEAFF
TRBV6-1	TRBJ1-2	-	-	TGTGCCAGCAGTGAGGGCGACGACTATGGCTACACCTTC	CASSEGDDYGYTF
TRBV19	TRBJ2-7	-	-	TGTGCCAGTAGTATAGCGCTAGAGGCGTACGAGCAGTACTTC	CASSIALEAYEQYF
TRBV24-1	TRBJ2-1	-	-	TGTGCCACTTCTAGCTATGAGCAGTTCTTC	CATSSYEQFF
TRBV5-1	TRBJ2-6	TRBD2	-	TGCGCCAGCAGCTTGGGAATCACTAGCGGGAGGGCGGTGTCTGGGGCCAACGTCCTGACTTTC	CASSLGITSGRAVSGANVLTF
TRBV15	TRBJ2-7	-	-	TGTGCCACCAGCAGAGATTTTGTGAGCTACGAGCAGTACTTC	CATSRDFVSYEQYF
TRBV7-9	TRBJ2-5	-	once	TGTGCCAGCAGCTTAAACCTCGGGAGTTCAGAGACCCAGTACTTC	CASSLNLGSSETQYF
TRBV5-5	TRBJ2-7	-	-	TGTGCCAGCAGCTACCGGGACTCAAGCTACGAGCAGTACTTC	CASSYRDSSYEQYF
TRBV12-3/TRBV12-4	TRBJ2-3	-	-	TGTGCCAGCAGTTTAATCCAGACAGATACGCAGTATTTT	CASSLIQTDTQYF
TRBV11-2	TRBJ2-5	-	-	TGTGCCAGCAGCTTGGGGGGAGCGGGCCTCCAAGAGACCCAGTACTTC	CASSLGGAGLQETQYF
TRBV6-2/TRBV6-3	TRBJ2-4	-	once	TGTGCCAGCAGCGACAGCCTAATCAAAAACATTCAGTACTTC	CASSDSLIKNIQYF
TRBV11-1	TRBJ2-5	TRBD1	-	TGTGCCAGCAGCATCCTGACAGGGCAACAAGAGACCCAGTACTTC	CASSILTGQQETQYF
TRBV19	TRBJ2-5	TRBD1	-	TGTGCCAGTAGTACCCCCTACACAGGGGGCGCGAAGACCCAGTACTTC	CASSTPYTGGAKTQYF
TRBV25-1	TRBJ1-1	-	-	TGTGCCAGCAGTGTCTCGGGGGGAGTTCGGACTGAAGCTTTCTTT	CASSVSGGVRTEAFF
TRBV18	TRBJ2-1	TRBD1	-	TGTGCCAGCTCAATACAAACAGGGGGAAATGAGCAGTTCTTC	CASSIQTGGNEQFF
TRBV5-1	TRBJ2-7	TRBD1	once	TGCGCCAGCAGCCAACAGGGGATATACGAGCAGTACTTC	CASSQQGIYEQYF
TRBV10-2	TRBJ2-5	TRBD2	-	TGCGCCACCGCGACTAGCGGGAGTGGGGAGACCCAGTACTTC	CATATSGSGETQYF
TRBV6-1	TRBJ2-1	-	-	TGTGCCAGCAGTGAATCTCCCCAGTTTAATGAGCAGTTCTTC	CASSESPQFNEQFF
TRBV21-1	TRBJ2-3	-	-	TGTGCCAGCAGCAAGAAACAGGGCCAACAGAGTACGCAGTATTTT	CASSKKQGQQSTQYF
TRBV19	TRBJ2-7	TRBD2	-	TGTGCCAGTAGTATAGCCCGAGGGGAGGGCCGGTTGGAGCAGTACTTC	CASSIARGEGRLEQYF
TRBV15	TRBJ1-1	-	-	TGTGCCACCAGCAGAGCGGTGAACACTGAAGCTTTCTTT	CATSRAVNTEAFF
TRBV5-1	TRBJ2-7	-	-	TGCGCCAGCAGGAGTTTGGACTCCGAGCAGTACTTC	CASRSLDSEQYF
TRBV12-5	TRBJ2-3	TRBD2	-	TGTGCTAGTGGTAGCGGAAGCCTAGCGGGGACGAGAGATACGCAGTATTTT	CASGSGSLAGTRDTQYF
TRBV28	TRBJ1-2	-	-	TGTGCCAGCAGACCGGGGGGATTGGATGGCTACACCTTC	CASRPGGLDGYTF
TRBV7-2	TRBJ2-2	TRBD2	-	TGTGCCAGCAGCTTAGATCTAGCGGAGAACACCGGGGAGCTGTTTTTT	CASSLDLAENTGELFF
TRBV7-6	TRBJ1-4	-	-	TGTGCCAGCAGCTTATTGACAGGAGGTCAGGATGAAAAACTGTTTTTT	CASSLLTGGQDEKLFF
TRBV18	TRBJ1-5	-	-	TGTGCCAGCTCACCACCACAGGGAAGGAGCAATCAGCCCCAGCATTTT	CASSPPQGRSNQPQHF
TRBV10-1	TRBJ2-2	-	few	TGCGCCAGCAGTGAGTCCGGCACCGGGGAGCTGTTTTTT	CASSESGTGELFF
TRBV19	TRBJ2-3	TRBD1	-	TGTGCCAGTAGTCCCACCGACAGGGGCCACACCACAGATACGCAGTATTTT	CASSPTDRGHTTDTQYF
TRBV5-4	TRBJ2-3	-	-	TGTGCCAGCAGCTTTAGGGCGGGGCGCACAGATACGCAGTATTTT	CASSFRAGRTDTQYF
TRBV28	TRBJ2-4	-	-	TGTGCCAGCAGTCCAACGAGTAGTCGGACAGTGATAGCCAAAAACATTCAGTACTTC	CASSPTSSRTVIAKNIQYF
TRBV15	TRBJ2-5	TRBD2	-	TGTGCCACCAGGCCGGGACTAGCGGGAGAGATGGAGACCCAGTACTTC	CATRPGLAGEMETQYF
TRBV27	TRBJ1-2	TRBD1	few	TGTGCCAGCAGTCCATCAATCCGACAGGGTTGGCACTATGGCTACACCTTC	CASSPSIRQGWHYGYTF
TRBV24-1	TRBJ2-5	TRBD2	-	TGTGCCACCAGCCTAGCGGGAGACCAAGAGACCCAGTACTTC	CATSLAGDQETQYF
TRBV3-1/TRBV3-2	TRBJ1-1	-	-	TGTGCCAGCAGCTCGGGACTCTTCACTGAAGCTTTCTTT	CASSSGLFTEAFF
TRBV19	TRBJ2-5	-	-	TGTGCCAGTAGGCAGGGGCAGGCTCAAGAGACCCAGTACTTC	CASRQGQAQETQYF
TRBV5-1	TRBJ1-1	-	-	TGCGCCAGCAGTCTACAGGGTTTGTCGAACACTGAAGCTTTCTTT	CASSLQGLSNTEAFF
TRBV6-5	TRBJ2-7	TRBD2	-	TGTGCCAGCAGTATGGGACTAGCGAGCTCCTACGAGCAGTACTTC	CASSMGLASSYEQYF
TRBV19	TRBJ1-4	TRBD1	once	TGTGCCAGTAGTCCCCGAAAAGCCGGGACAGGGGGCTGGGCTAATGAAAAACTGTTTTTT	CASSPRKAGTGGWANEKLFF
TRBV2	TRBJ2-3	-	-	TGTGCCAGCAGTGAAGGGACTAGCACAGATACGCAGTATTTT	CASSEGTSTDTQYF
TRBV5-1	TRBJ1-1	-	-	TGCGCCAGCAGCTCGGGACAAACGAACACTGAAGCTTTCTTT	CASSSGQTNTEAFF
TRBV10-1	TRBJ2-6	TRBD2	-	TGCGCCAGCCGGTACAAGGGACTAGCCGCGCACTCTGGGGCCAACGTCCTGACTTTC	CASRYKGLAAHSGANVLTF
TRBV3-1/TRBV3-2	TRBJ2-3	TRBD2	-	TGTGCCAGCAGCCCCGGACTAGCGGTATACACAGATACGCAGTATTTT	CASSPGLAVYTDTQYF
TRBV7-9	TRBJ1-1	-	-	TGTGCCAGCAGCTTGCGTCCCATGAATACTGAAGCTTTCTTT	CASSLRPMNTEAFF
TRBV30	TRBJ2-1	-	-	TGTGCCTGGAGTGTACGGGTTAGCGAGCAGTTCTTC	CAWSVRVSEQFF
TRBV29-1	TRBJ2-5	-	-	TGCAGCGCAGAGAGGGGACAGCGGGAGATCCAGTACTTC	CSAERGQREIQYF
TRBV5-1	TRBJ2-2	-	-	TGCGCCAGCAGCCTAGAAGGCACCGGGGAGCTGTTTTTT	CASSLEGTGELFF
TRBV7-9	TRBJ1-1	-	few	TGTGCCAGCAGCTTAGCGCCGCGGACTGAAGCTTTCTTT	CASSLAPRTEAFF
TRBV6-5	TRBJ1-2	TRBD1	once	TGTGCCAGCAGTTCGGGACAGGGGAAAATCTATGGCTACACCTTC	CASSSGQGKIYGYTF
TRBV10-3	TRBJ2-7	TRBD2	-	TGTGCCATCAGTGCTACCGGGACTAGCGGCTCCTACGAGCAGTACTTC	CAISATGTSGSYEQYF
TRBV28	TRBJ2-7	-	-	TGTGCCAGCAGTTCCTCAGGGGTTGAGCAGTACTTC	CASSSSGVEQYF